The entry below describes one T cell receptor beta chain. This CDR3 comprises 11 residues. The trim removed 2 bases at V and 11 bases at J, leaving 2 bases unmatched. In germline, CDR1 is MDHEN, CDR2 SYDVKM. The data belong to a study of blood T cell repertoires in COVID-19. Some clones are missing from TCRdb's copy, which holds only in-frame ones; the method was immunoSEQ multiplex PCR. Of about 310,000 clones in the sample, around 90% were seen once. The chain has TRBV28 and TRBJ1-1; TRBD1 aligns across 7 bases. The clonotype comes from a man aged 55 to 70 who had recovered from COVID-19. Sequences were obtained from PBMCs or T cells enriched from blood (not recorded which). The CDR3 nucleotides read TGTGCCAGCAGTTTACAGACAGGGGCTTTCTTT. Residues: CASSLQTGAFF.